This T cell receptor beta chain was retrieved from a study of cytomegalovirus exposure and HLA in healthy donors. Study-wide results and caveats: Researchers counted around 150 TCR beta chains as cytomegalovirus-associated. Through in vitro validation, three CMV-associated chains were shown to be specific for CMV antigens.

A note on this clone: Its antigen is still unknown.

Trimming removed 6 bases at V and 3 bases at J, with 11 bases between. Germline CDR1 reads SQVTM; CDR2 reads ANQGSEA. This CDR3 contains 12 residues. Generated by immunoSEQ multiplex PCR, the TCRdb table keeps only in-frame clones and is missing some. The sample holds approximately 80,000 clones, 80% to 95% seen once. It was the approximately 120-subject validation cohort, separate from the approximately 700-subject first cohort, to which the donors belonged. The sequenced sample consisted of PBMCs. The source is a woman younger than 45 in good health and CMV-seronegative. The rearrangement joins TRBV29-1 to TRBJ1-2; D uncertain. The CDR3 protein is CSVETRHYGYTF. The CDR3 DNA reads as TGCAGCGTCGAGACACGCCACTATGGCTACACCTTC.